These T cell receptor beta chains were read from a single sample in a study of blood T cells in healthy people across ages. MiXCR, applied by TCRdb to the 5' RACE reads, yields one record per CDR3 protein. This sample has approximately 850,000 distinct CDR3 sequences, with about 62% found just once. The sequenced sample consisted of blood. The receptors shown here come from a man under 40 in good health. The CDR3 runs from the conserved cysteine through the conserved F or W. Clone sizes are given selectively: once, few, many, or a class where the clone is expanded.

clone_size | cdr3_length | v_call | cdr3_aa
- | 16 | TRBV10-3 | CAISGTTSGGSDTQYF
- | 17 | TRBV20-1 | CSAPRGRALPSSSEQFF
few | 16 | TRBV28 | CASSPTTGTRSNEQFF
- | 15 | TRBV5-1 | CASSLDGQGNGIAFF
- | 11 | TRBV6-2/TRBV6-3 | CASRKTHEQFF
once | 15 | TRBV7-8 | CASSLGSIRGEKLFF
- | 15 | TRBV29-1 | CSVRASTTGADTQYF
many | 16 | TRBV18 | CASSPPTRDRVYEQYF
few | 11 | TRBV20-1 | CSADRDPGQYF
- | 13 | TRBV20-1 | CSAPTGDRETQYF
- | 14 | TRBV10-3 | CATGGAGDTDTQYF
- | 13 | TRBV14 | CASSQNGAWEQYF
- | 17 | TRBV20-1 | CSARDPQRLSSYNEQFF
- | 14 | TRBV4-3 | CASSPQGRTETQYF
few | 15 | TRBV29-1 | CSVEQLGAFSYEQYF